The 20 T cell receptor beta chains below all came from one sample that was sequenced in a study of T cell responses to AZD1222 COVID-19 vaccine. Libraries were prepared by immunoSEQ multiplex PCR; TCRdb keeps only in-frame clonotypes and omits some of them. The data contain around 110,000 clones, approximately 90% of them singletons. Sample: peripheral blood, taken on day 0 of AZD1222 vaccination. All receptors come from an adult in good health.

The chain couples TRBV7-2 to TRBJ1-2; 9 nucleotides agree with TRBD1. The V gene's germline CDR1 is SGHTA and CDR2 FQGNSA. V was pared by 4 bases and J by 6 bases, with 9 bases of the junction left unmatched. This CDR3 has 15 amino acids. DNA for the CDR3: TGTGCCAGCAGCTACAGAATGGGACAGGGTCATGGCTACACCTTC. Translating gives CASSYRMGQGHGYTF.

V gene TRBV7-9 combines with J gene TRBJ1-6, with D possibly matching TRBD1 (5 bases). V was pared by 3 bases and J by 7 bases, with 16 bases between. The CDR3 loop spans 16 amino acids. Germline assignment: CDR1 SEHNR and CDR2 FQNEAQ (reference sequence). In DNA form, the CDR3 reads TGTGCCAGCAGCTTCCTTAGTCAGGGTTGGAATTCACCCCTCCACTTT. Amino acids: CASSFLSQGWNSPLHF.

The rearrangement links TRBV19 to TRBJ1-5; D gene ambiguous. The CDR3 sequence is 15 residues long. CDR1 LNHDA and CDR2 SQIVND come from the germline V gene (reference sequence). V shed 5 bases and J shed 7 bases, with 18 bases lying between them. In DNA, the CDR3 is TGTGCCAGTAGTGCGGCAGAGGGTTGGAGGCAGCCCCAGCATTTT. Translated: CASSAAEGWRQPQHF.

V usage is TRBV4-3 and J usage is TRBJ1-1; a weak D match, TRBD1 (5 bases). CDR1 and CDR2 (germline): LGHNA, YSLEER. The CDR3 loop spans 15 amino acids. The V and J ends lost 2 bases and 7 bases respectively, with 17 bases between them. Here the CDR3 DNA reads TGCGCCAGCAGCCAATACCTGAGGGGTCACGGTGAAGCTTTCTTT. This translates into CASSQYLRGHGEAFF.

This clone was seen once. CDR3 bases: TGTGCCTGGTCTAAGGGCACCGGGGAGCTGTTTTTT. The encoded protein is CAWSKGTGELFF. This sequence joins TRBV30 and TRBJ2-2, with D hard to call. V lost 5 bases, J lost 4 bases, and 8 bases lay in between. CDR1 and CDR2 from the germline V gene are GTSNPN and SVGIG (reference sequence). CDR3 length: 12 amino acids. Together with reference TRBV30 and TRBJ2-2, the CDR3 gives the full variable domain: SQTIHQWPATLVQPVGSPLSLECTVEGTSNPNLYWYRQAAGRGLQLLFYSVGIGQISSEVPQNLSASRPQDRQFILSSKKLLLSDSGFYLCAWSKGTGELFFGEGSRLTVL.

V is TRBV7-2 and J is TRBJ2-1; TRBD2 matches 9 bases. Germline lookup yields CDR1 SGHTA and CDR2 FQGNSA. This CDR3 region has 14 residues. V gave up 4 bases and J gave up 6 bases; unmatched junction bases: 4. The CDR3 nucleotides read TGTGCCAGCAGCTACGGACTAGCGTCCAATGAGCAGTTCTTC. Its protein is CASSYGLASNEQFF.

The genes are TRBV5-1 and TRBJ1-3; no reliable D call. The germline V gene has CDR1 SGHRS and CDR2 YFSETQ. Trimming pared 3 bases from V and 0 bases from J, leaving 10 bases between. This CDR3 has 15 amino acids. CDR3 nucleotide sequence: TGCGCCAGCAGCTACGGCCCGAGCTCTGGAAACACCATATATTTT. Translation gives CASSYGPSSGNTIYF. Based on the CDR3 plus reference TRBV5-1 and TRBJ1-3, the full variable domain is KAGVTQTPRYLIKTRGQQVTLSCSPISGHRSVSWYQQTPGQGLQFLFEYFSETQRNKGNFPGRFSGRQFSNSRSEMNVSTLELGDSALYLCASSYGPSSGNTIYFGEGSWLTVV.

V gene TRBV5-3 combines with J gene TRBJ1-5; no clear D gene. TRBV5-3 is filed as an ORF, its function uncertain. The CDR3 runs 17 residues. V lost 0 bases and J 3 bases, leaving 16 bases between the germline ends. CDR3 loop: CARSLGSWSGSNQPQHF. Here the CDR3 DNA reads TGTGCCAGAAGCTTGGGTTCTTGGAGTGGGTCCAATCAGCCCCAGCATTTT.

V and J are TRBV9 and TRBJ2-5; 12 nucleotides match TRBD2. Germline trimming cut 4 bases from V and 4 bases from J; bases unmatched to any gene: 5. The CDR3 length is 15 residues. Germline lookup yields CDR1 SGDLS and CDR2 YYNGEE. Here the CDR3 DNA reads TGTGCCAGCAGCCCCCAGACTAGCGGGGGAGAGACCCAGTACTTC. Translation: CASSPQTSGGETQYF.

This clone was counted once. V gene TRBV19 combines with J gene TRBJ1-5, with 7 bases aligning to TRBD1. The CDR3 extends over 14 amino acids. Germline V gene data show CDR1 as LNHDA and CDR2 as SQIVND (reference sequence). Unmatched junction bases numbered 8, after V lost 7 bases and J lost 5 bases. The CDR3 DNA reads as TGTGCCAGTAACAGGGGAGGGGGCCATCAGCCCCAGCATTTT. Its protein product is CASNRGGGHQPQHF. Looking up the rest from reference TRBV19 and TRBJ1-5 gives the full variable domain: DGGITQSPKYLFRKEGQNVTLSCEQNLNHDAMYWYRQDPGQGLRLIYYSQIVNDFQKGDIAEGYSVSREKKESFPLTVTSAQKNPTAFYLCASNRGGGHQPQHFGDGTRLSIL.

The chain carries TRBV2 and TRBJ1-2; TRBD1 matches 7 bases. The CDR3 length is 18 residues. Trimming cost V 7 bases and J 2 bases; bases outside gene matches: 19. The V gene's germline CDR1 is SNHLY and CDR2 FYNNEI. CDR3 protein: CASNTGATRLSLNYGYTF. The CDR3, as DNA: TGTGCCAGCAATACAGGGGCGACAAGGCTAAGTTTAAACTATGGCTACACCTTC.

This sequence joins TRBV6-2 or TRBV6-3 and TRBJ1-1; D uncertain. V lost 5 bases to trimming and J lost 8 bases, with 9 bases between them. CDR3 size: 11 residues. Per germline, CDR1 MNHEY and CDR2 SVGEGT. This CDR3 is CASSNGGEAFF. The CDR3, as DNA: TGTGCCAGCAGTAATGGCGGCGAAGCTTTCTTT.

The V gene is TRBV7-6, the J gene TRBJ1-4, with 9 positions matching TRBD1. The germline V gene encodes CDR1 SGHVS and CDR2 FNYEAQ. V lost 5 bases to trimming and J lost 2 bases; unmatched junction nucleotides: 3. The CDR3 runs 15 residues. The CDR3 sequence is CASSLGTGTNEKLFF. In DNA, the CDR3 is TGTGCCAGCAGCCTTGGGACAGGGACTAATGAAAAACTGTTTTTT. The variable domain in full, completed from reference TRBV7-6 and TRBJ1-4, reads GAGVSQSPRYKVTKRGQDVALRCDPISGHVSLYWYRQALGQGPEFLTYFNYEAQQDKSGLPNDRFSAERPEGSISTLTIQRTEQRDSAMYRCASSLGTGTNEKLFFGSGTQLSVL.

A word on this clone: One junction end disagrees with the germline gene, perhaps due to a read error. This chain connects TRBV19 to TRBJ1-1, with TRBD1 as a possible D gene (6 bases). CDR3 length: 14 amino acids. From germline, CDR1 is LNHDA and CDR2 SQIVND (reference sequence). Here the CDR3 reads CASSIRGRNAEAFF. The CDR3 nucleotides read TGTGCCAGTAGTATCAGGGGTCGGAACGCTGAAGCTTTCTTT. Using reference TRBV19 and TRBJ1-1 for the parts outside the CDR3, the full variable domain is DGGITQSPKYLFRKEGQNVTLSCEQNLNHDAMYWYRQDPGQGLRLIYYSQIVNDFQKGDIAEGYSVSREKKESFPLTVTSAQKNPTAFYLCASSIRGRNAEAFFGQGTRLTVV.

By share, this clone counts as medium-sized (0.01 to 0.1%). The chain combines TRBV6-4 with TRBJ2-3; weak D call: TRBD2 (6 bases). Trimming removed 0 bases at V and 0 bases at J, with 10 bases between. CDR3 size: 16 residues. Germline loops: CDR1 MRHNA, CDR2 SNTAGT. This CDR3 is CASSDSAGTSTDTQYF. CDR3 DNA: TGTGCCAGCAGTGACTCGGCCGGGACTAGCACAGATACGCAGTATTTT.

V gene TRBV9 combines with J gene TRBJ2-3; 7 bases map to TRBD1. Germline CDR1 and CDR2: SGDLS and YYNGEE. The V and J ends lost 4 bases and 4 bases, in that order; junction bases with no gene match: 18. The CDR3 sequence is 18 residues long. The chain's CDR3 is CASSSPRDSTSFPDTQYF. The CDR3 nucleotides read TGTGCCAGCAGCTCGCCACGGGACAGCACTTCTTTCCCAGATACGCAGTATTTT.

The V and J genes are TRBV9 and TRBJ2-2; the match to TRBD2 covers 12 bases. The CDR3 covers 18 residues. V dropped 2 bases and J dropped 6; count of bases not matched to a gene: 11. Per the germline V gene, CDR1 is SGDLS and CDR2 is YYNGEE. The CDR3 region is CASSVPVGGLAGPGELFF. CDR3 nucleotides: TGTGCCAGCAGCGTCCCCGTCGGAGGACTAGCGGGGCCCGGGGAGCTGTTTTTT.

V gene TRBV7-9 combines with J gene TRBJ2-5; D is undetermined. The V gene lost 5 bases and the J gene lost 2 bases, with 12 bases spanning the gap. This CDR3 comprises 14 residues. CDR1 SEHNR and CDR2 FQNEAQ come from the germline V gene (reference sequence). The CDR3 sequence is CASSPATDQETQYF. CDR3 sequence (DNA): TGTGCCAGCAGCCCAGCCACAGATCAAGAGACCCAGTACTTC.

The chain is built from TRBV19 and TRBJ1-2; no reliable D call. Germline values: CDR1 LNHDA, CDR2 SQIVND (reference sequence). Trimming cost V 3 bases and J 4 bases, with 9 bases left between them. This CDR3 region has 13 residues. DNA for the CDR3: TGTGCCAGTAGTATCCCGGGATCCTATGGCTACACCTTC. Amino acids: CASSIPGSYGYTF.

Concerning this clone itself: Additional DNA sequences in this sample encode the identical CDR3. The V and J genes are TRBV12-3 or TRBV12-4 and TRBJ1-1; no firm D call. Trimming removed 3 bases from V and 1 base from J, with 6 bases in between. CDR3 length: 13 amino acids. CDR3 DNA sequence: TGTGCCAGCAGTTTCGGTGGGAACACTGAAGCTTTCTTT. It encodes CASSFGGNTEAFF.